Included here is one TCR beta chain sequence, with context. Its antigen is not known. The data stem from a study of graft-versus-host responses after intestinal transplantation. Study findings and constraints: Peak GvH clone levels in circulation were associated with early post-transplant HvG declines. GvH clones detected in recipient marrow included some appearing first in ileum or blood. Graft-versus-host to host-versus-graft clonal ratios in allografts were high in patients with graft-donor T cell macrochimerism.

Germline CDR1 LNHNV, CDR2 YYDKDF (reference sequence). This CDR3 has 14 residues. V dropped 0 bases and J dropped 6 bases, with 12 bases sitting between them. Only in-frame clones appear in the TCRdb table, and some are missing; sequencing was by immunoSEQ multiplex PCR. The table records some 120,000 clones, 85% to 95% of them present only once. The rearrangement links TRBV15 to TRBJ2-7; TRBD2 is a possible D gene (7 bases). The clonotype comes from a human donor who was the organ donor for an intestinal transplant. The material sequenced was unstimulated CD8+ T cells sorted from spleen or lymph node cells, taken before transplant. The chain's CDR3 is CATSRDVGGGEQYF. The CDR3 DNA reads TGTGCCACCAGCAGAGACGTGGGAGGGGGCGAGCAGTACTTC.